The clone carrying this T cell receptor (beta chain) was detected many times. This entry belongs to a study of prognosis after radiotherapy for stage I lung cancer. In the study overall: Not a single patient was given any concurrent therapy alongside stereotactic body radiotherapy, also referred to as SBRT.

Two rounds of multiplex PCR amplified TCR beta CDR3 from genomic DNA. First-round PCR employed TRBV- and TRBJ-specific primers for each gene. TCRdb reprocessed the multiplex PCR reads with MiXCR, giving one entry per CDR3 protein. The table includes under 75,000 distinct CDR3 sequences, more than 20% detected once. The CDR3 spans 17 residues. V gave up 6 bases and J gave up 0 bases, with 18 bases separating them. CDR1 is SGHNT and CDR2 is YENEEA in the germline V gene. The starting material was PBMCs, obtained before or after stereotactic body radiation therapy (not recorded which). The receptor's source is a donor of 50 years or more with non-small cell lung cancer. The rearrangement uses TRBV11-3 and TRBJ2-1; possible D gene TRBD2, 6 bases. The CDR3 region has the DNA TGTGCCAGCAGTGCGTCGGGGCCAGCGGGCTCCTACAATGAGCAGTTCTTC. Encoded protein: CASSASGPAGSYNEQFF.